Listed below are T cell receptor beta chains from one sample, sequenced in a study of cytomegalovirus exposure and HLA in healthy donors. Sequenced by immunoSEQ multiplex PCR; TCRdb stores in-frame clones only, minus some. The table lists roughly 100,000 clones, 76% of them singletons. The sequenced material came from PBMCs. These receptors came from a middle-aged man in good health and CMV-seronegative. Both conserved end residues are part of each CDR3. Each record gives: clone size, V gene, J gene, D gene, CDR3 DNA, CDR3 protein. A D gene is named only where the DNA matches it firmly. For some rows the clone size is stated as once, few or many, or as a class when expanded; others skip it.

>-|TRBV6-5|TRBJ1-1|-
TGTGCCAGCAGGACTCAGGGTTCGGTGAACACTGAAGCTTTCTTT
CASRTQGSVNTEAFF
>-|TRBV9|TRBJ2-3|TRBD1
TGTGCCAGCAGCATCAGACAGGGCGGTACGCAGTATTTT
CASSIRQGGTQYF
>-|TRBV2|TRBJ2-2|TRBD1
TGTGCCAGCAGTGGGACAGGGCGGGCCGGGGAGCTGTTTTTT
CASSGTGRAGELFF
>-|TRBV6-6|TRBJ1-5|-
TGTGCCAGCAGTTTGGGGGGAGTGGTGATCAATCAGCCCCGGCATTTT
CASSLGGVVINQPRHF
>-|TRBV6-1|TRBJ1-5|-
TGTGCCAGCAGCCTCTCAGGGCATAGCAATCAGCCCCAGCATTTT
CASSLSGHSNQPQHF
>-|TRBV4-1|TRBJ2-1|TRBD1
TGCGCCAGCAGCCAACCCGGGACAGGGACCTACAATGAGCAGTTCTTC
CASSQPGTGTYNEQFF
>-|TRBV7-9|TRBJ2-1|TRBD1
TGTTCCAGCTCCCAGGGGGCACGCTACAATGAGCAGTTCTTC
CSSSQGARYNEQFF
>-|TRBV6-4|TRBJ2-1|-
TGTGCCAGCAGTGACTCTGGGGCCGCAGGCAATGAGCAGTTCTTC
CASSDSGAAGNEQFF
>-|TRBV11-1|TRBJ2-2|-
TGTGCCAGCAGAACGGGACTTTGGATGAACACCGGGGAGCTGTTTTTT
CASRTGLWMNTGELFF
>-|TRBV28|TRBJ2-6|TRBD2
TGTGCCAGCAGTACGGGGGGCTCTGGGGCCAACGTCCTGACTTTC
CASSTGGSGANVLTF
>few|TRBV4-1|TRBJ2-3|-
TGCGCCAGCAGCCAAGGTCTTAGCGTAGCCACAGATACGCAGTATTTT
CASSQGLSVATDTQYF
>-|TRBV6-1|TRBJ2-3|TRBD2
TGTGCCAGCAGTGCTGCTAGCGGGGGGCCGCCGGATACGCAGTATTTT
CASSAASGGPPDTQYF
>few|TRBV16|TRBJ1-1|-
TGTGCCAGCAGCCAATCTGTCAGGGGAATTGAAGCTTTCTTT
CASSQSVRGIEAFF
>-|TRBV5-4|TRBJ2-1|-
TGTGCCAGCAGCTCCACTAGTTTCGCCAATGAGCAGTTCTTC
CASSSTSFANEQFF
>once|TRBV19|TRBJ2-2|-
TGTGCCAGTAGTTTTAACAGGAACACCGGGGAGCTGTTTTTT
CASSFNRNTGELFF
>-|TRBV5-1|TRBJ2-2|-
TGCGCCAGCAGCTTTCACCCGGCCGGGGAGCTGTTTTTT
CASSFHPAGELFF
>-|TRBV11-3|TRBJ2-5|-
TGTGCCAGCAGCCGAACCGGACAGCAAGAGACCCAGTACTTC
CASSRTGQQETQYF
>-|TRBV7-2|TRBJ1-2|-
TGTGCCAGCAGCTTAGGAAGGGGTGGCTACACCTTC
CASSLGRGGYTF
>few|TRBV6-5|TRBJ2-5|-
TGTGCCAGCAGAACGACAGGCGGACGAGAGACCCAGTACTTC
CASRTTGGRETQYF
>-|TRBV29-1|TRBJ1-5|-
TGCAGCGTCAAGACAGGAGGCAATCAGCCCCAGCATTTT
CSVKTGGNQPQHF
>-|TRBV23-1|TRBJ2-7|TRBD2
TGCGCCAGCAGTCAATCGATGGGGGGGAGCTCCTACGAGCAGTACTTC
CASSQSMGGSSYEQYF
>-|TRBV28|TRBJ2-1|TRBD1
TGTGCCAGCAGTTTCGGCAGGGGGCGATACAATGAGCAGTTCTTC
CASSFGRGRYNEQFF
>-|TRBV6-1|TRBJ2-2|TRBD2
TGTGCCAGCAGTGTACTAGCGGGAGGGCCGCACACCGGGGAGCTGTTTTTT
CASSVLAGGPHTGELFF
>-|TRBV5-4|TRBJ1-2|TRBD1
TGTGCCAGCAGGGAAGGACAGGGAAATTACTACACCTTC
CASREGQGNYYTF
>-|TRBV2|TRBJ2-7|TRBD2
TGTGCCAGCAGTTGGACTAGCGGGATTTCCTACGAGCAGTACTTC
CASSWTSGISYEQYF
>-|TRBV27|TRBJ1-5|TRBD1
TGTGCCAGCAGCTCTACCTGGGACAGGGACGCTTATAGCAATCAGCCCCAGCATTTT
CASSSTWDRDAYSNQPQHF
>-|TRBV27|TRBJ2-1|-
TGTGCCAGCAGTCTCTCCCTAGCGTACACCAATGAGCAGTTCTTC
CASSLSLAYTNEQFF
>-|TRBV27|TRBJ1-6|-
TGTGCCAGCTCGACCCGGGTGCCACCCCTCCACTTT
CASSTRVPPLHF
>once|TRBV7-8|TRBJ2-4|-
TGTGCCAGCAGCTGGGCAGGGCAGGCAACCAAAAACATTCAGTACTTC
CASSWAGQATKNIQYF
>-|TRBV30|TRBJ2-1|-
TGTGCCTGGAGTGTAACTACTATGACCCATGAGCAGTTCTTC
CAWSVTTMTHEQFF
>few|TRBV14|TRBJ2-1|TRBD2
TGTGCCAGCAGCTTCGCCGGGACTAGCGGGACTCCTGAGCAGTTCTTC
CASSFAGTSGTPEQFF
>-|TRBV6-5|TRBJ1-6|-
TGTGCCAGCAGTGCAACAGGGTTAGGGTTTTCACCCCTCCACTTT
CASSATGLGFSPLHF
>-|TRBV7-2|TRBJ1-1|-
TGTGCCAGCAGCTTAGAAGCATCGAACACTGAAGCTTTCTTT
CASSLEASNTEAFF
>-|TRBV6-1|TRBJ1-5|-
TGTGCCAGCAGTGAATTTACAGGAAATAGCAATCAGCCCCAGCATTTT
CASSEFTGNSNQPQHF
>-|TRBV19|TRBJ1-6|-
TGTGCCAGTAGTGCCTTCTTCGGGTCTAATTCACCCCTCCACTTT
CASSAFFGSNSPLHF
>once|TRBV5-1|TRBJ2-1|-
TGCGCCAGCAGCTTGGTAGGGGCGGCAGGAAATGAGCAGTTCTTC
CASSLVGAAGNEQFF
>-|TRBV15|TRBJ2-3|TRBD2
TGTGCCACCAGCAGAAGGCTAGCGGCCGGTGGCACAGATACGCAGTATTTT
CATSRRLAAGGTDTQYF
>few|TRBV6-6|TRBJ2-7|-
TGTGCCAGCAGTTACGGCGGTCTAGCGCGTACCTACGAGCAGTACTTC
CASSYGGLARTYEQYF
>-|TRBV2|TRBJ2-1|-
TGTGCCAGCAGGAGGGACAAGTCTCACTACAATGAGCAGTTCTTC
CASRRDKSHYNEQFF
>-|TRBV7-9|TRBJ2-1|-
TGTTCCAGCAGCTTAGCATACGACAAGAGCTCCTACAATGAGCAGTTCTTC
CSSSLAYDKSSYNEQFF
>-|TRBV28|TRBJ2-5|-
TGTGCCAGCAGTTTAGCTGGGCGGGGTGGGACCCAGTACTTC
CASSLAGRGGTQYF
>-|TRBV9|TRBJ2-3|TRBD2
TGTGCCAGCAACCCGAGCGGGGGCCTTTCAGATACGCAGTATTTT
CASNPSGGLSDTQYF
>-|TRBV18|TRBJ1-5|-
TGTGCCAGCTCACCATTGGGGCAGGGGTATCAGCCCCAGCATTTT
CASSPLGQGYQPQHF
>-|TRBV7-2|TRBJ2-7|-
TGTGCCAGCAGCTTAGTGGGCAGGGTCCACGAGCAGTACTTC
CASSLVGRVHEQYF
>once|TRBV7-9|TRBJ2-7|-
TGTGCCAGCAGCTTTTATCCCTACGAGCAGTACTTC
CASSFYPYEQYF
>-|TRBV15|TRBJ2-7|TRBD2
TGTGCCACCAGCAGAGATAGAACTAGCGGGAGTCAGGAGCAGTACTTC
CATSRDRTSGSQEQYF
>-|TRBV9|TRBJ1-4|-
TGTGCCAGCAGCGTAGGAGGGGACCGGAGGGAGAAACTGTTTTTT
CASSVGGDRREKLFF
>-|TRBV6-1|TRBJ1-5|-
TGTGCCAGCAGCGTCAGGAATCAGCCCCAGCATTTT
CASSVRNQPQHF
>few|TRBV5-5|TRBJ2-5|TRBD2
TGTGCCAGCAGCTTCCGAGCGGGAGGGATACAAGAGACCCAGTACTTC
CASSFRAGGIQETQYF
>-|TRBV14|TRBJ2-7|-
TGTGCCAGCAGCCAAGATCAGGGCTACGAGCAGTACTTC
CASSQDQGYEQYF
>few|TRBV6-4|TRBJ1-2|-
TGTGCCCCCCTCCCGGGAGTAGGGAAAGAAGGCTACACCTTC
CAPLPGVGKEGYTF
>-|TRBV7-2|TRBJ2-7|TRBD1
TGTGCCAGCAGCACGGGGACAGGGAGCTCCTACGAGCAGTACTTC
CASSTGTGSSYEQYF
>-|TRBV7-2|TRBJ2-1|TRBD2
TGTGCCAGCAGCTCCCAGCGGGGGGGCAACAATGAGCAGTTCTTC
CASSSQRGGNNEQFF
>-|TRBV7-8|TRBJ2-2|-
TGTGCCAGCAGCGGCGGGGCGAACACCGGGGAGCTGTTTTTT
CASSGGANTGELFF
>-|TRBV29-1|TRBJ2-3|TRBD2
TGCAGCGTTGTAAGGACTAGCGGCACAGATACGCAGTATTTT
CSVVRTSGTDTQYF
>once|TRBV19|TRBJ1-5|TRBD1
TGTGCCAGTTTTCCGGGACAGCTTAGCAATCAGCCCCAGCATTTT
CASFPGQLSNQPQHF
>few|TRBV28|TRBJ2-7|TRBD1
TGTGCCAGCAGCCCGGCTCAGGGGGATGGAGACAAGCAGTACTTC
CASSPAQGDGDKQYF
>-|TRBV4-1|TRBJ1-2|TRBD1
TGCGCCAGCAGCCAAGGGACAGGGGACTATGGCTACACCTTC
CASSQGTGDYGYTF